The 32 T cell receptor beta chains below were found in one sample sequenced in a study of blood T cells in healthy people across ages. Through a sample-barcoded 5' primer and a J-beta primer mix, a second PCR was run for roughly 6 to 12 cycles. One entry per CDR3 protein results from TCRdb running MiXCR on the 5' RACE reads. The sample carries about 1.6 million distinct CDR3 sequences, about 31% recorded once. The material sequenced was blood. These receptors came from a woman in her 30s in good health.

This clonotype has only one observation. The V and J genes are TRBV20-1 and TRBJ2-3; no clear D gene. V was clipped by 2 bases and J by 0 bases, with 12 bases between them. The CDR3 covers 15 residues. CDR1 is DFQATT, CDR2 SNEGSKA, per germline (reference sequence). CDR3 amino acids: CSARIPASSTDTQYF. The CDR3 DNA reads as TGCAGTGCTAGAATCCCAGCTTCTAGCACAGATACGCAGTATTTT.

This clonotype was recorded many times. The V call is TRBV4-1, the J call TRBJ2-5; D remains ambiguous. The CDR3 sequence is 13 residues long. CDR1 is MGHRA, CDR2 YSYEKL, per germline. V was pared by 1 base and J by 5 bases, with 8 bases between. The CDR3 bases are TGCGCCAGCAGCCAAGTGTTTTACGAGACCCAGTACTTC. Translation gives CASSQVFYETQYF.

V and J are TRBV6-2 or TRBV6-3 and TRBJ2-7, with 8 bases identical to TRBD1. The J call may not be correct, given that the DNA end is closer to TRBJ2-5. Per the germline V gene, CDR1 is MNHEY and CDR2 is SVGEGT. This CDR3 is built from 19 residues. DNA for the CDR3: TGTGCCAGCAGTTCCACTAGCAGGGGGCTCTTACCTGGTGGTGAGACCCAGTACTTC. Its protein product is CASSSTSRGLLPGGETQYF.

This clonotype turned up a few times. V gene TRBV4-2 combines with J gene TRBJ2-3, with 7 bases fitting TRBD2. Germline CDR1 reads LGHNA; CDR2 reads YNFKEQ. Trimming took 7 bases from V and 4 from J; bases not matched to a gene: 8. The length of the CDR3 is 14 residues. DNA for the CDR3: TGTGCCAGCAAGGCGGGGGAAAGTTCAGATACGCAGTATTTT. Protein product: CASKAGESSDTQYF.

Worth noting for this clonotype: Being one base from a much bigger clone, this may be a read error. This chain links TRBV29-1 with TRBJ2-7; D might be TRBD1 (6 bases). The CDR3 has 13 amino acids. Per germline, CDR1 SQVTM and CDR2 ANQGSEA. The CDR3 is CGVGRDKAYEQYF. In DNA, the CDR3 is TGCGGCGTTGGTAGGGACAAAGCCTACGAGCAGTACTTC.

The chain combines TRBV11-2 with TRBJ2-5, with D perhaps TRBD2 (5 bases). Matching the DNA end better, TRBJ2-7 makes the J call doubtful. Germline CDR1 SGHAT, CDR2 FQNNGV. This CDR3 is built from 15 residues. The CDR3 coding sequence is TGTGCCAGCAGCCTAGCTCAAAGCGGAGCCTACGAGCAGTACTTC. This sequence encodes CASSLAQSGAYEQYF.

This clonotype was seen repeatedly, ten times or more. This chain uses TRBV29-1 with TRBJ2-3; D possibly uses TRBD1 or TRBD2 (6 bases each). Per germline, CDR1 SQVTM and CDR2 ANQGSEA. This CDR3 is 13 amino acids long. The V end was cut by 5 bases, the J end by 7 bases, with 16 bases between. The CDR3 DNA sequence: TGCAGCGTTTTGGATAGGGGGGATCATACGCAGTATTTT. Translated, it gives CSVLDRGDHTQYF.

This chain uses TRBV20-1 with TRBJ2-2, with 8 bases identical to TRBD2. This CDR3 spans 13 amino acids. Germline V gene sequence: CDR1 DFQATT, CDR2 SNEGSKA (reference sequence). The CDR3 reads CSCGREGTGELFF. CDR3 DNA sequence: TGCAGCTGCGGCCGGGAGGGCACCGGGGAGCTGTTTTTT.

The rearrangement joins TRBV7-3 to TRBJ2-1, with 10 bases that match TRBD2. Germline values: CDR1 SGHTA, CDR2 FQGTGA. The CDR3 covers 17 residues. The J segment lost 4 bases and the V segment lost 5 bases, leaving 11 bases of the junction unmatched. The DNA of the CDR3 is TGTGCCAGCAGCCCGGGTACTAGCGGGACCCTATACAATGAGCAGTTCTTC. It yields the protein CASSPGTSGTLYNEQFF.

V gene TRBV4-2 combines with J gene TRBJ2-5; tentatively, D is TRBD2 (6 bases). Germline CDR1 LGHNA, CDR2 YNFKEQ. The V end was cut by 4 bases, the J end by 5 bases, with 20 bases between. The CDR3 loop spans 16 amino acids. CDR3 loop: CASSLLPTGGAETQYF. Here the CDR3 DNA reads TGTGCCAGCAGCCTCCTACCCACTGGCGGGGCTGAGACCCAGTACTTC.

Only a few counts were recorded for this clonotype. The chain has TRBV19 and TRBJ2-1; D remains unclear. Germline CDR1 and CDR2: LNHDA and SQIVND (reference sequence). The CDR3 has 15 amino acids. Trimming removed 5 bases at V and 0 bases at J, with 11 bases between. The CDR3 reads CASSPFASSYNEQFF. CDR3 in DNA: TGTGCCAGTAGTCCGTTTGCGAGCTCCTACAATGAGCAGTTCTTC.

There are a few counts of this clonotype. The chain employs TRBV7-2 and TRBJ1-2; 8 nucleotides agree with TRBD1. The germline CDR1 and CDR2 sequences are SGHTA and FQGNSA. This CDR3 comprises 16 residues. With V trimmed by 6 bases and J by 3 bases, 12 bases remained unmatched. CDR3 bases: TGTGCCAGCAGTCTAACCTCTCAGGGGGCCCACTATGGCTACACCTTC. It translates to CASSLTSQGAHYGYTF.

As to this clonotype: The junction does not match germline at one end; this may be a read error. This rearrangement joins TRBV11-1 to TRBJ2-1; D unresolved. The CDR3 sequence is 14 residues long. Germline V gene data show CDR1 as SGHAT and CDR2 as FQDESV (reference sequence). CDR3 in amino acids: CASSLAGWKNGQFF. The CDR3 DNA reads TGTGCCAGCAGCTTAGCAGGATGGAAGAATGGGCAGTTCTTC.

This chain uses TRBV18 with TRBJ2-1, with 9 nucleotides matching TRBD2. This CDR3 has 15 amino acids. Germline V gene lookup returns CDR1 KGHSH and CDR2 LQKENI. Trimming removed 2 bases from V and 12 bases from J; junction bases left unmatched: 11. CDR3 in DNA: TGTGCCAGCTCACCAGGAATAGCGGGAGATGGGGGGCAGTTCTTC. The encoded protein is CASSPGIAGDGGQFF.

The chain couples TRBV6-1 to TRBJ2-3; 7 positions agree with TRBD2. The germline CDR1 and CDR2 sequences are MNHNS and SASEGT. J lost 3 bases, V lost 1 base, and 4 bases had no gene match. This CDR3 is built from 15 residues. DNA of the CDR3: TGTGCCAGCAGTGAAGGAGGGGAGGGGACAGATACGCAGTATTTT. Translating it yields CASSEGGEGTDTQYF.

The rearrangement joins TRBV18 to TRBJ2-7, with D unclear. V lost 0 bases to trimming and J lost 6 bases, with 9 bases between them. This CDR3 contains 13 residues. In germline, CDR1 is KGHSH, CDR2 LQKENI. The chain's CDR3 is CASSPPGSTEQYF. As DNA, the CDR3 is TGTGCCAGCTCACCACCGGGGTCCACCGAGCAGTACTTC.

This clonotype was detected many times. The rearrangement joins TRBV5-1 to TRBJ2-3, with D perhaps matching TRBD2 (6 bases). This CDR3 comprises 15 residues. V was shortened by 0 bases and J by 6 bases, with 14 bases between the two germline ends. Germline V gene data show CDR1 as SGHRS and CDR2 as YFSETQ. Here the CDR3 reads CASSLEGGPVDTQYF. The CDR3 nucleotides are TGCGCCAGCAGCTTGGAAGGAGGGCCGGTGGATACGCAGTATTTT.

The V call is TRBV6-2 or TRBV6-3, the J call TRBJ2-3; D might be TRBD2 (6 bases). Germline lookup yields CDR1 MNHEY and CDR2 SVGEGT. The CDR3 is 15 residues long. V was cut by 2 bases and J by 8 bases, with 17 bases left in between. The CDR3 spells CASSYPRELYGTQYF. CDR3 nucleotides: TGTGCCAGCAGTTACCCCCGGGAGTTATATGGTACGCAGTATTTT.

This clonotype was recorded a few times. The CDR3 coding sequence is TGTGCCGGACGTGATGGGGCCGGGGGGGAGACCCAGTACTTC. Its protein is CAGRDGAGGETQYF. The chain has TRBV30 and TRBJ2-5; 7 nucleotides match TRBD2. There are 14 residues in the CDR3. Germline loops: CDR1 GTSNPN, CDR2 SVGIG (reference sequence). V shed 8 bases, J shed 5 bases, and the junction held 14 bases outside the gene matches.

The chain carries TRBV24-1 and TRBJ1-1; unclear D gene. The V end lost 9 bases, the J end lost 4 bases, and 14 bases lay between the germline ends. This CDR3 region has 13 residues. Germline CDR1 KGHDR, CDR2 SFDVKD. DNA of the CDR3: TGTGCCACCTCCTTACCGATGGGCACTGAAGCTTTCTTT. Encoded protein: CATSLPMGTEAFF.

This clonotype appeared once. This may be a read error: a much more frequent sequence differs by one nucleotide. The J gene is TRBJ2-3, the V gene TRBV10-3; D is undetermined. The germline CDR1 and CDR2 sequences are ENHRY and SYGVKD. The CDR3 loop spans 14 amino acids. The CDR3 coding sequence is TGTGCCATCAGTGAGTCTGGCAGAACAGATATGCAGTATTTT. Its translation: CAISESGRTDMQYF.

There are a few counts of this clonotype. This chain connects TRBV29-1 to TRBJ1-1; D unclear. The germline V gene encodes CDR1 SQVTM and CDR2 ANQGSEA. The CDR3 is 13 amino acids. V was pared by 7 bases and J by 1 base, with 13 bases between. This chain's CDR3 is CSATQATNTEAFF. The CDR3 DNA sequence: TGCAGCGCGACCCAGGCCACGAACACTGAAGCTTTCTTT.

The J gene is TRBJ1-2, the V gene TRBV6-1; D perhaps matches TRBD1 (6 bases). CDR3 length: 14 residues. Germline V gene sequence: CDR1 MNHNS, CDR2 SASEGT. Trimming took 5 bases from V and 5 from J, leaving 15 bases between them. The CDR3 here is CASSRIGQTYGYTF. The CDR3 region has the DNA TGTGCCAGCAGTCGAATCGGACAGACTTATGGCTACACCTTC.

This clonotype has only one observation. CDR3 region: CASSSRGRYNEQFF. In nucleotides, the CDR3 is TGCGCCAGCAGCTCCCGAGGGCGGTACAATGAGCAGTTCTTC. V and J are TRBV5-1 and TRBJ2-1; possible D gene TRBD2, 5 bases. The V gene lost 3 bases and the J gene lost 4 bases, with 11 bases spanning the gap. Germline V lookup: CDR1 SGHRS, CDR2 YFSETQ. This CDR3 region has 14 residues.

This clonotype occurred a few times. The chain recombines TRBV2 with TRBJ2-1, with a weak D call TRBD2 (5 bases). The ends were cut back, 3 bases at V and 0 bases at J, with 12 bases in the middle. The CDR3 is 16 amino acids. The V gene's germline CDR1 is SNHLY and CDR2 FYNNEI. The CDR3 is CASSEAGMSSYNEQFF. The CDR3 nucleotides are TGTGCCAGCAGTGAGGCCGGGATGAGCTCCTACAATGAGCAGTTCTTC.

This chain uses TRBV6-2 or TRBV6-3 with TRBJ2-5; 7 bases fit TRBD2. TRBJ2-7 explains the end of the DNA better; the J call may be wrong. This CDR3 contains 13 residues. The germline V gene has CDR1 MNHEY and CDR2 SVGEGT. The CDR3 region has the DNA TGTGCCAGCAAGAGACTAGCTGTTTCCGAGCAGTACTTC. Residues: CASKRLAVSEQYF.

This clonotype showed up just a few times. This chain uses TRBV21-1 with TRBJ1-2. TRBV21-1 is tagged as a pseudogene. This CDR3 is built from 11 residues. This chain's CDR3 is CARRKVYGYTF. CDR3 DNA sequence: TGTGCCAGACGGAAGGTCTATGGCTACACCTTC.

This clonotype was counted a few times. The V gene is TRBV5-1, the J gene TRBJ2-7, with TRBD2 as a possible D gene (5 bases). The CDR3 spans 16 residues. The germline CDR1 and CDR2 sequences are SGHRS and YFSETQ. V lost 2 bases, J lost 0 bases, and 15 bases lay in between. The CDR3 DNA is TGCGCCAGCAGCTTCCCGCTCGGGGAAAGCTCCTACGAGCAGTACTTC. This encodes CASSFPLGESSYEQYF.

In regard to this clonotype: No conserved phenylalanine or tryptophan is present at the end of the CDR3, so a read error is the likely explanation. The V call is TRBV20-1, the J call TRBJ2-4, with 11 bases that match TRBD2. TRBJ2-5 explains the end of the DNA better; the J call may be wrong. The CDR3 loop spans 16 amino acids. CDR1 is DFQATT and CDR2 is SNEGSKA in the germline V gene (reference sequence). DNA of the CDR3: TGCAGTGCTAGAGATTTGGGACTAGCGGCGCAAGAGACCCAGTACTGC. This translates into CSARDLGLAAQETQYC.

The chain joins TRBV4-2 to TRBJ2-7; 9 bases are shared with TRBD2. V was pared by 5 bases and J by 7 bases, with 12 bases of the junction left unmatched. CDR3 length equals 15 residues. The germline V gene encodes CDR1 LGHNA and CDR2 YNFKEQ. In nucleotides, the CDR3 is TGTGCCAGCAGCGAAGGGTTAGCGGGAGAGGGAGAGCAGTACTTC. Translating it yields CASSEGLAGEGEQYF.

This clonotype was observed once. The rearrangement uses TRBV7-9 and TRBJ2-3; 10 bases map to TRBD1. The ends lost 4 bases at V and 1 base at J; junction bases unmatched: 8. CDR1 is SEHNR, CDR2 FQNEAQ, per germline (reference sequence). This CDR3 region has 17 residues. The CDR3 bases are TGTGCCAGCAGCTCTGGACAGGGGGTGAGAGGCACAGATACGCAGTATTTT. It translates to CASSSGQGVRGTDTQYF.

This clonotype came up a few times. The rearrangement links TRBV28 to TRBJ2-7, with D perhaps TRBD2 (7 bases). This CDR3 is built from 13 residues. V was shortened by 6 bases and J by 4 bases, with 13 bases between the two germline ends. Looked up from germline, CDR1 is MDHEN and CDR2 is SYDVKM. The DNA for the CDR3 is TGTGCCAGCAGAGGGGGGGCCAGGTACGAGCAGTACTTC. Its protein product is CASRGGARYEQYF.